This T cell receptor (beta chain) was identified during a study of CXCR3-negative and CXCR3-positive naive CD8 T cells. Broader study findings: Compared with CXCR3-negative naive cells, CXCR3-positive naive cells showed more hydrophobic TRB CDR3s.

In the case of this clonotype: Its antigen is as yet unknown.

With UMI labels, 5' RACE was used to prepare the TRB cDNA libraries. TCRdb processed the 5' RACE reads again and assigns one entry to each CDR3 protein, with no DNA. This repertoire comprises approximately 140,000 distinct CDR3 sequences; its ten largest clones make up about 0.28%. The CDR3 sequence is 13 residues long. The chain combines TRBV21-1 with TRBJ2-7. TRBV21-1 is noted as a pseudogene. Sequencing was done on a sample of naive CXCR3+ CD8+ T cells from blood. Subset of the sample: CD45RO-CCR7+CD27+CD95- naive CD8+ T cells expressing CXCR3 (TNR3+). The clonotype comes from a human donor in good health. Some clones in this sample may be carry-over from other donors' samples. The CDR3 protein is CASSIAVCYEQYF.